One and the same sample provided the 8 T cell receptor beta chains below, sequenced in a study of neurological immune-mediated disorders. Using its own MiXCR run on the 5' RACE reads, TCRdb lists one record per CDR3 protein. The sample lists tens of thousands of distinct CDR3 sequences; around 13% were seen once. Time point: longitudinal time-point 2. The sample consisted of PBMCs. The origin of the receptors is a woman between 40 and 50 years old in good health.

This clonotype has ten or more counts. The chain couples TRBV6-2 or TRBV6-3 to TRBJ1-6; D may be TRBD1 (6 bases). The V gene's germline CDR1 is MNHEY and CDR2 SVGEGT. The CDR3 is 14 residues long. V lost 0 bases and J 10 bases, leaving 10 bases between the germline ends. Here the CDR3 DNA reads TGTGCCAGCAGTTACTCTACGACAGGATCACCCCTCCACTTT. It translates to CASSYSTTGSPLHF.

This clonotype was picked up many times. The junction does not match germline at one end; this may be a read error. The genes are TRBV7-7 and TRBJ2-6, with 7 bases aligning to TRBD1. Germline V CDR1 and CDR2: SSHAT, FNYEAQ (reference sequence). The CDR3 contains 13 residues. CDR3 DNA sequence: TGTGCTAGCAGCCCCATTGCCTCTGACAGGGCGACTTTC. Its translation is CASSPIASDRATF.

This clonotype was observed many times. The chain joins TRBV20-1 to TRBJ1-1; D call uncertain. The germline V and J ends were trimmed by 3 bases and 5 bases, with 16 bases remaining between them. This CDR3 is built from 14 residues. Germline CDR1 and CDR2: DFQATT and SNEGSKA (reference sequence). This CDR3 is CSASGLGYVTEAFF. In nucleotides, the CDR3 is TGCAGTGCTAGTGGGTTGGGGTACGTAACTGAAGCTTTCTTT.

This clonotype occurred many times. The chain carries TRBV9 and TRBJ2-7, with D perhaps TRBD1 (7 bases). The V end lost 4 bases, the J end lost 2 bases, and 16 bases lay between the germline ends. CDR3 length equals 15 residues. Germline assignment: CDR1 SGDLS and CDR2 YYNGEE. As DNA, the CDR3 is TGTGCCAGCAGCCCAGGAGGGGGCCCCCCCTACGAGCAGTACTTC. Residues: CASSPGGGPPYEQYF.

Many counts were recorded for this clonotype. This chain connects TRBV2 to TRBJ2-3, with D tentatively TRBD2 (6 bases). Germline lookup yields CDR1 SNHLY and CDR2 FYNNEI. CDR3 size: 13 residues. V lost 4 bases and J lost 2, with 7 bases in between. DNA for the CDR3: TGTGCCAGCAGTGCGGGAGACACAGATACGCAGTATTTT. This codes for CASSAGDTDTQYF.

This clonotype occurred many times. The junction and the germline gene differ at one end; a read error may be behind it. The chain carries TRBV7-9 and TRBJ2-7, with D hard to call. Germline V CDR1 and CDR2: SEHNR, FQNEAQ (reference sequence). The CDR3 sequence is 11 residues long. The CDR3 sequence: CASSLGQDEDF. Here the CDR3 DNA reads TGTGCCAGCAGCTTAGGGCAAGATGAGGACTTC. Supplemented by reference TRBV7-9 and TRBJ2-7, the full variable domain reads DTGVSQNPRHKITKRGQNVTFRCDPISEHNRLYWYRQTLGQGPEFLTYFQNEAQLEKSRLLSDRFSAERPKGSFSTLEIQRTEQGDSAMYLCASSLGQDEDFGPGTRLTVT.

This clonotype was counted ten times or more. This chain links TRBV7-2 with TRBJ2-2; D is unresolved. The CDR3 contains 15 residues. From germline, CDR1 is SGHTA and CDR2 FQGNSA. V shed 2 bases and J shed 1 base, with 8 bases lying between them. The CDR3 nucleotides are TGTGCCAGCAGCTTACGACGGTTGAACACCGGGGAGCTGTTTTTT. Translation: CASSLRRLNTGELFF.

The sample holds many counts of this clonotype. The CDR3 reads CASSSTGDRQPQHF. CDR3 sequence (DNA): TGTGCCAGCAGTTCCACAGGGGACAGACAGCCCCAGCATTTT. This chain joins TRBV12-3 or TRBV12-4 and TRBJ1-5, with 7 bases fitting TRBD1. This CDR3 comprises 14 residues. V dropped 4 bases and J dropped 7; count of bases not matched to a gene: 7.